The clone carrying this T cell receptor beta chain was seen a few times. Its matching antigen is unknown. Other DNA sequences in this sample translate to the same CDR3. CDR3 length: 15 amino acids. The germline gives CDR1 MNHEY, CDR2 SVGAGI. V was cut by 2 bases and J by 3 bases, with 12 bases left in between. PCR used 60 Vbeta primers and 13 Jbeta primers. Measured with immunoSEQ multiplex PCR; TCRdb has only the in-frame clones, and not every one. The sample includes under 150,000 clones, over 70% of them seen just once. This sample was included in a study of cytomegalovirus exposure and HLA in healthy donors. Notes on the study in general: Rare sequences made up most TCRs, while some public TCRs were found in many donors. What TCR beta sequences reportedly achieved was accurate prediction of HLA-A and HLA-B alleles in most subjects.

The sequence was collected from a woman in her thirties or forties in good health and CMV-seronegative. Sequencing used PBMCs. V usage is TRBV6-5 and J usage is TRBJ2-3; D perhaps matches TRBD1 (5 bases). The CDR3 DNA is TGTGCCAGCAGTTACCAGGGCTTCTCTACAGATACGCAGTATTTT. Amino acids: CASSYQGFSTDTQYF.